This T cell receptor beta chain is drawn from a study of T cell repertoires in cytomegalovirus infection. On this clonotype: Its target is not known.

Overall study findings and caveats: The ex vivo response was dominated by HLA-C-restricted CMV-specific TCR beta clonotypes.

Germline V gives CDR1 DFQATT, CDR2 SNEGSKA (reference sequence). CDR3 size: 14 residues. The V end lost 0 bases, the J end lost 7 bases, and 16 bases lay between the germline ends. TCRdb recomputed calls from the reads with MiXCR, one row per CDR3 protein. Of fewer than 1,000,000 distinct CDR3 sequences in the sample, less than 40% were seen once. This sample comprised cultured CD8+ T cells from PBMCs, obtained from culture after CMV antigen stimulation. V is TRBV20-1 and J is TRBJ2-7; D may be TRBD1 or TRBD2 (5 bases each). The sequence derives from a human donor in good health (CMV status not recorded). Some clones in this sample may be carry-over from other donors' samples. DNA for the CDR3: TGCAGTGCTAGAGATGGGGGATATTACGAGGAGCAGTACTTC. Translated: CSARDGGYYEEQYF.